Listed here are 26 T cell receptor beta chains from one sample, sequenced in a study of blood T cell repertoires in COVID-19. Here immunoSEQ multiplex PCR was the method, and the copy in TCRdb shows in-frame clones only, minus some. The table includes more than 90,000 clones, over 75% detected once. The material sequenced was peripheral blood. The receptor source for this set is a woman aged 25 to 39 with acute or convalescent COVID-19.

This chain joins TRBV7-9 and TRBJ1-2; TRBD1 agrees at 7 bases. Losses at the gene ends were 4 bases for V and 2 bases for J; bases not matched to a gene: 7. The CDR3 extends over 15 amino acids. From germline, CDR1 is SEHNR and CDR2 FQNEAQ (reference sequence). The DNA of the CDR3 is TGTGCCAGCAGCTCCGGGACAGCTTACAACTATGGCTACACCTTC. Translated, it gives CASSSGTAYNYGYTF. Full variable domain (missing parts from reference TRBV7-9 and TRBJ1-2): DTGVSQNPRHKITKRGQNVTFRCDPISEHNRLYWYRQTLGQGPEFLTYFQNEAQLEKSRLLSDRFSAERPKGSFSTLEIQRTEQGDSAMYLCASSSGTAYNYGYTFGSGTRLTVV.

CDR3 region: CASRAGALGPLHF. DNA for the CDR3: TGTGCCAGCAGGGCAGGGGCGTTAGGACCCCTCCACTTT. V is TRBV7-8 and J is TRBJ1-6; perhaps TRBD1 as D (6 bases). Germline values: CDR1 SGHVS, CDR2 FQNEAQ. The CDR3 loop spans 13 amino acids. Trimming shortened V by 6 bases and J by 12 bases, and 15 bases separated the two germline ends.

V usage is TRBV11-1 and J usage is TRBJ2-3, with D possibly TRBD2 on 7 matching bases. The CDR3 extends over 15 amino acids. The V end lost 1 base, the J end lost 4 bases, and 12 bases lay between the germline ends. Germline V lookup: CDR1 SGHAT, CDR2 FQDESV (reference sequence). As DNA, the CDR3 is TGTGCCAGCAGCTTAGGAAACGGGGGGCCAGATACGCAGTATTTT. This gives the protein CASSLGNGGPDTQYF.

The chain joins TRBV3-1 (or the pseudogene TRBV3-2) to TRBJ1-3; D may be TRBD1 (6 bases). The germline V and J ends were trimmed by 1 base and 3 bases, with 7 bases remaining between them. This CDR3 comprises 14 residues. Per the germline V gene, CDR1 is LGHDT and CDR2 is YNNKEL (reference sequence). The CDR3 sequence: CASSQGRGGNTIYF. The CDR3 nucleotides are TGTGCCAGCAGCCAAGGCAGGGGTGGAAACACCATATATTTT.

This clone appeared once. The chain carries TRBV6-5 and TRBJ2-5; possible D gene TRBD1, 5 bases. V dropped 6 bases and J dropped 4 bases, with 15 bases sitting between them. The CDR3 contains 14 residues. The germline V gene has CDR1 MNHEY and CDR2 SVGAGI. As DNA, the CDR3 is TGTGCCAGCAGAACAGGTGGGATGGGAGAGACCCAGTACTTC. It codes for CASRTGGMGETQYF.

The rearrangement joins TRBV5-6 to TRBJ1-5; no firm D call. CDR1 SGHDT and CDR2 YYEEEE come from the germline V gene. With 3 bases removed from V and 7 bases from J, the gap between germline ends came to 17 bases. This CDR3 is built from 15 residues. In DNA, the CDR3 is TGTGCCAGCAGCTCCCAGGACTGGGTTGGGCAGCCCCAGCATTTT. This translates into CASSSQDWVGQPQHF.

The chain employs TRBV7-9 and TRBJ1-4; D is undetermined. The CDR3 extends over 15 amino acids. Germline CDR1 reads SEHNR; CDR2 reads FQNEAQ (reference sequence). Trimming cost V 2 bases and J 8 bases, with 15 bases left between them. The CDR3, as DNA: TGTGCCAGCAGCTTACTCTTGGGAGGTAGCGAAAAACTGTTTTTT. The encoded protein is CASSLLLGGSEKLFF.

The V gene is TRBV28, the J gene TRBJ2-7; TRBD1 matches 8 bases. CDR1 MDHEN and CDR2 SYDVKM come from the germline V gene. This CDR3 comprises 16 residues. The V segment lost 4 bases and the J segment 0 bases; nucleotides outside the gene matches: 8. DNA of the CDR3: TGTGCCAGCAGTTCCCTCGACAGGGGAGTCTCCTACGAGCAGTACTTC. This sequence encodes CASSSLDRGVSYEQYF.

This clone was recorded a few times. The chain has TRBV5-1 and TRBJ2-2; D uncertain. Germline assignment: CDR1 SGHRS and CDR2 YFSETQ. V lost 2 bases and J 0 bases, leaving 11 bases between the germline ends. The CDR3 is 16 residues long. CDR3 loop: CASSLFAAANTGELFF. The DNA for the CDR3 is TGCGCCAGCAGCTTATTTGCGGCCGCGAACACCGGGGAGCTGTTTTTT.

The CDR3 DNA is TGCGCCAGCAGCTTGGGGAGGAACACTGAAGCTTTCTTT. Amino acid sequence: CASSLGRNTEAFF. This chain connects TRBV5-1 to TRBJ1-1, with D hard to call. The CDR3 sequence is 13 residues long. Between the trimmed V and J ends, which lost 0 bases and 1 base, there was a span of 4 bases. The germline V gene has CDR1 SGHRS and CDR2 YFSETQ.

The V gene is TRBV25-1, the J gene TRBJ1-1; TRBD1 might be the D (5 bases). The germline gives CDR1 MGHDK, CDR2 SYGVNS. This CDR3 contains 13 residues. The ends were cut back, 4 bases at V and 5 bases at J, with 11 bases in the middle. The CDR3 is CASSGTSWTEAFF. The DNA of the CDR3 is TGTGCCAGCAGTGGGACAAGTTGGACTGAAGCTTTCTTT.

The CDR3 DNA is TGCAGCGTGGGGGCAGGCCTATACACTGAAGCTTTCTTT. Protein sequence: CSVGAGLYTEAFF. The chain couples TRBV29-1 to TRBJ1-1; D is possibly TRBD1 (6 bases). Germline V gene sequence: CDR1 SQVTM, CDR2 ANQGSEA. The CDR3 loop spans 13 amino acids. The V and J ends lost 6 bases and 3 bases respectively, with 14 bases between them.

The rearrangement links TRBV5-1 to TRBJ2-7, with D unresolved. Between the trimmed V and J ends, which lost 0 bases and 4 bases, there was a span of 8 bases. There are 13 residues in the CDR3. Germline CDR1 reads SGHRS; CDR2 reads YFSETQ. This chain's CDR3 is CASSLGQNYEQYF. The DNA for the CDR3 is TGCGCCAGCAGCTTGGGCCAGAATTACGAGCAGTACTTC.

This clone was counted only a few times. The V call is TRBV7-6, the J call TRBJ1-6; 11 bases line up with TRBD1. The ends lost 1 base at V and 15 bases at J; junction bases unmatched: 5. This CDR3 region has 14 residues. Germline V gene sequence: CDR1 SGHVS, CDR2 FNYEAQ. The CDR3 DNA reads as TGTGCCAGCAGCTTAGGCGGGACAGGGGGTTTCCTCCACTTT. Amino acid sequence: CASSLGGTGGFLHF.

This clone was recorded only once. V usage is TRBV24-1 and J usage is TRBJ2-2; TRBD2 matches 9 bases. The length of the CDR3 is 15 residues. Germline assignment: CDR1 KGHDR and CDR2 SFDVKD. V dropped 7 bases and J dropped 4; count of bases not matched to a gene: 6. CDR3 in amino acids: CATRIAGEFTGELFF. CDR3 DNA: TGTGCCACCAGAATAGCGGGGGAATTCACCGGGGAGCTGTTTTTT.

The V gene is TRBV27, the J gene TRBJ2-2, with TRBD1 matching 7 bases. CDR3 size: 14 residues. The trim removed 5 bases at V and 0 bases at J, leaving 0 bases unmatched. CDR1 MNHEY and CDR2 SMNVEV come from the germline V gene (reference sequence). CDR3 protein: CASSDRANTGELFF. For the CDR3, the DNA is TGTGCCAGCAGTGACAGGGCGAACACCGGGGAGCTGTTTTTT.

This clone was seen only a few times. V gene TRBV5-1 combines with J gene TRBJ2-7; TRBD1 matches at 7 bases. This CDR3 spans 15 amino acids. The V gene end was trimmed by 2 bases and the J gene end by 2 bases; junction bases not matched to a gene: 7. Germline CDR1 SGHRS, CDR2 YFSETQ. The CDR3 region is CASSFWTGPPYEQYF. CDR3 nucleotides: TGCGCCAGCAGCTTTTGGACAGGACCTCCCTACGAGCAGTACTTC.

CDR3 nucleotide sequence: TGTGCCAGCAGTTTCGGGGGAACAGGGGGAATAGGAGAGACCCAGTACTTC. This encodes CASSFGGTGGIGETQYF. The chain links TRBV28 to TRBJ2-5; 8 positions match TRBD1. This CDR3 comprises 17 residues. Germline loops: CDR1 MDHEN, CDR2 SYDVKM. J was trimmed by 4 bases and V by 3 bases; bases with no gene match: 13. The variable domain in full, completed from reference TRBV28 and TRBJ2-5, reads DVKVTQSSRYLVKRTGEKVFLECVQDMDHENMFWYRQDPGLGLRLIYFSYDVKMKEKGDIPEGYSVSREKKERFSLILESASTNQTSMYLCASSFGGTGGIGETQYFGPGTRLLVL.

The CDR3 sequence is CASRDSVNTGELFF. In nucleotides, the CDR3 is TGTGCCAGCCGGGACAGCGTGAACACCGGGGAGCTGTTTTTT. This chain joins TRBV14 and TRBJ2-2; 7 bases fit TRBD1. Trimming took 8 bases from V and 1 from J; bases not matched to a gene: 4. The CDR3 covers 14 residues. Germline V CDR1 and CDR2: SGHDN, FVKESK.

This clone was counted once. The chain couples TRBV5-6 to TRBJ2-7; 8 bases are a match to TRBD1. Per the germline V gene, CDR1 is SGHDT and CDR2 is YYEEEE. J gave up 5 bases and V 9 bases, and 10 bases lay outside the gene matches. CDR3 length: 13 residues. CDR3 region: CATASGTGNEQYF. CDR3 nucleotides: TGTGCCACTGCCTCCGGGACAGGTAACGAGCAGTACTTC.

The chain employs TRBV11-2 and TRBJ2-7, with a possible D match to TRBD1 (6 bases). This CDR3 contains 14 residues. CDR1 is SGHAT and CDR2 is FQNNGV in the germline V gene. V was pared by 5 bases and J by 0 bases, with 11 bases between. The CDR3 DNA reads TGTGCCAGCAGCGGGGACACCGGCTCCTACGAGCAGTACTTC. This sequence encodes CASSGDTGSYEQYF.

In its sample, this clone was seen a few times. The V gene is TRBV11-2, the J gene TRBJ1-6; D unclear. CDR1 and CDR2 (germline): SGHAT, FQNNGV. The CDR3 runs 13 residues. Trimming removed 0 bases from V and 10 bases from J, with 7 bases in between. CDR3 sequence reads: CASSLDRGSPLHF. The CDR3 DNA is TGTGCCAGCAGCTTAGATCGGGGATCACCCCTCCACTTT. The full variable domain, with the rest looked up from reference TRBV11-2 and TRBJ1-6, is EAGVAQSPRYKIIEKRQSVAFWCNPISGHATLYWYQQILGQGPKLLIQFQNNGVVDDSQLPKDRFSAERLKGVDSTLKIQPAKLEDSAVYLCASSLDRGSPLHFGNGTRLTVT.

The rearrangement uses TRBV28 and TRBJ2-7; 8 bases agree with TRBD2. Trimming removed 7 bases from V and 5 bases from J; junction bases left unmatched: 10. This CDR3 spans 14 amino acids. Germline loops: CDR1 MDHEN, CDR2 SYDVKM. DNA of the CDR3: TGTGCCAGCAAACCCTCCGGGACTAGAGACGAGCAGTACTTC. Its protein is CASKPSGTRDEQYF.

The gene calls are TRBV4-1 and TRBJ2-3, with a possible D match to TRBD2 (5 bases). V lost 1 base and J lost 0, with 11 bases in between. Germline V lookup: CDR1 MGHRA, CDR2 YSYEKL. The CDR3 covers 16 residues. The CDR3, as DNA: TGCGCCAGCAGCCAAGGGTCGGGGTCTAGCACAGATACGCAGTATTTT. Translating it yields CASSQGSGSSTDTQYF.

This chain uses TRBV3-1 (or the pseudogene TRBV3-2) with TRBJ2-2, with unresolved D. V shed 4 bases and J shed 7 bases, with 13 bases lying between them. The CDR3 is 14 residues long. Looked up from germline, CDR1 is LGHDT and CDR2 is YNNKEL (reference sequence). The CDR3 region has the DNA TGTGCCAGCAGCCGCTTTGGTAGTAGCGGGGAGCTGTTTTTT. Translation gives CASSRFGSSGELFF.

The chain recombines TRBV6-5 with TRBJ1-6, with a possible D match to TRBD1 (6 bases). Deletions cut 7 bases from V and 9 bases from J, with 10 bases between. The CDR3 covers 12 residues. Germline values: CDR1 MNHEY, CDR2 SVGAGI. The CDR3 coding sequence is TGTGCCAGCAAGGGGGGGGTTTCACCCCTCCACTTT. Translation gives CASKGGVSPLHF.